These 8 T cell receptor beta chains were sequenced from one sample in a study of control samples from healthy donors and cancer patients. Sequenced by immunoSEQ multiplex PCR; TCRdb stores in-frame clones only, minus some. The sample lists around 140,000 clones, approximately 89% occurring once. Sequenced: PBMCs. The receptors were sampled from a man aged 50 to 59 with head and neck cancer.

The genes are TRBV29-1 and TRBJ2-3, with 9 bases matching TRBD1. This CDR3 has 15 residues. Germline assignment: CDR1 SQVTM and CDR2 ANQGSEA. V shed 4 bases and J 2 bases; nucleotides not matched to a gene: 7. In nucleotides, the CDR3 is TGCAGCGTTGCCAGGGACAGGGCCTACACAGATACGCAGTATTTT. Its protein is CSVARDRAYTDTQYF.

CDR3 DNA sequence: TGTGCCAGCAGAAGTACCGGGACAGGGACAGATACGCAGTATTTT. Encoded protein: CASRSTGTGTDTQYF. The genes are TRBV7-9 and TRBJ2-3, with TRBD1 matching over 9 bases. Germline V gives CDR1 SEHNR, CDR2 FQNEAQ (reference sequence). V shed 6 bases, J shed 3 bases, and the junction held 7 bases outside the gene matches. CDR3 length: 15 amino acids.

This chain joins TRBV18 and TRBJ1-4; D gene unclear. Deletions cut 3 bases from V and 2 bases from J, with 13 bases between. This CDR3 is built from 16 residues. Per the germline V gene, CDR1 is KGHSH and CDR2 is LQKENI. The CDR3, as DNA: TGTGCCAGCTCACCGTTAGGGATCCGGACTAATGAAAAACTGTTTTTT. Its protein product is CASSPLGIRTNEKLFF.

Here the CDR3 reads CASSIIQGDEQYF. DNA of the CDR3: TGTGCCAGCAGTATAATACAGGGGGACGAGCAGTACTTC. The V and J genes are TRBV12-3 or TRBV12-4 and TRBJ2-7; TRBD1 aligns across 8 bases. The J segment lost 5 bases and the V segment lost 5 bases, leaving 5 bases of the junction unmatched. The CDR3 extends over 13 amino acids.

The CDR3, as DNA: TGTGCCAGCAGTTTAGTAAGCGGGGCCCCTGGAGAGACCCAGTACTTC. As protein: CASSLVSGAPGETQYF. The rearrangement joins TRBV27 to TRBJ2-5; 7 bases align to TRBD2. The length of the CDR3 is 16 residues. V gave up 2 bases and J gave up 4 bases; unmatched junction bases: 10. The V gene's germline CDR1 is MNHEY and CDR2 SMNVEV (reference sequence).

The chain employs TRBV5-1 and TRBJ2-1; 8 positions match TRBD1. Trimming cost V 2 bases and J 2 bases; bases outside gene matches: 9. CDR1 SGHRS and CDR2 YFSETQ come from the germline V gene. The CDR3 is 17 amino acids. The CDR3 loop reads CASSFTFGTGAYNEQFF. The CDR3, as DNA: TGCGCCAGCAGCTTCACCTTCGGGACAGGAGCCTACAATGAGCAGTTCTTC.

The V and J genes are TRBV3-1 (or the pseudogene TRBV3-2) and TRBJ1-4; D gene unclear. There are 14 residues in the CDR3. V lost 4 bases and J lost 8, with 14 bases in between. Per the germline V gene, CDR1 is LGHDT and CDR2 is YNNKEL (reference sequence). The CDR3 DNA sequence: TGTGCCAGCAGCCCCCGGGATTTAAGGGAAAAACTGTTTTTT. Translating gives CASSPRDLREKLFF.

The chain recombines TRBV5-1 with TRBJ2-1, with 10 bases identical to TRBD2. The CDR3 contains 16 residues. V shed 2 bases and J 8 bases; nucleotides not matched to a gene: 10. CDR1 is SGHRS and CDR2 is YFSETQ in the germline V gene. The CDR3 DNA is TGCGCCAGCAGCTTAAGTCTAGCGGGGGAGCCGGATGAGCAGTTCTTC. Protein product: CASSLSLAGEPDEQFF.